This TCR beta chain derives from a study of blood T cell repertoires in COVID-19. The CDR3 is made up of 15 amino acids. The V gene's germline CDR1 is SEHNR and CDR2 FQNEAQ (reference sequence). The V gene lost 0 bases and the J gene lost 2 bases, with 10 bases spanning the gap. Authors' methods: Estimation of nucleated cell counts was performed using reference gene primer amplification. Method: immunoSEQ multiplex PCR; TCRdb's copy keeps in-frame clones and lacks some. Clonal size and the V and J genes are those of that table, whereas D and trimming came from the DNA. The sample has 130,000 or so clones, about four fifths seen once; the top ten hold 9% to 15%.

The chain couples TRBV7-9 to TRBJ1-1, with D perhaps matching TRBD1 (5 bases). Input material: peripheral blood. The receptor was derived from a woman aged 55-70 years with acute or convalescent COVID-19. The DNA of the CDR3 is TGTGCCAGCAGCTTAGCGGGTAGGGGAAACACTGAAGCTTTCTTT. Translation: CASSLAGRGNTEAFF.